This T cell receptor beta chain derives from a study of CXCR3-negative and CXCR3-positive naive CD8 T cells. General study points: Compared with CXCR3-negative naive cells, CXCR3-positive naive cells showed more hydrophobic TRB CDR3s.

Preparation of TRB cDNA libraries relied on 5' RACE carrying UMI labels. TCRdb re-called the 5' RACE reads and shows each CDR3 protein once, DNA omitted. The repertoire shows 150,000 or so distinct CDR3 sequences; the top ten hold approximately 0.27%. Turning to this clonotype: Its target is unknown.

Germline V gives CDR1 MNHEY, CDR2 SVGEGT. This CDR3 has 12 residues. This clonotype was sampled from a human donor in good health. Some clones in this sample may be carry-over from other donors' samples. This sequence joins TRBV6-2 or TRBV6-3 and TRBJ2-7; TCRdb designates TRBD1, a call that cannot be tested without DNA. The specimen was naive CXCR3+ CD8+ T cells from blood. Noted subset: CD45RO-CCR7+CD27+CD95- naive CD8+ T cells expressing CXCR3 (TNR3+). The CDR3 here is CAGGTKTYEQYF.